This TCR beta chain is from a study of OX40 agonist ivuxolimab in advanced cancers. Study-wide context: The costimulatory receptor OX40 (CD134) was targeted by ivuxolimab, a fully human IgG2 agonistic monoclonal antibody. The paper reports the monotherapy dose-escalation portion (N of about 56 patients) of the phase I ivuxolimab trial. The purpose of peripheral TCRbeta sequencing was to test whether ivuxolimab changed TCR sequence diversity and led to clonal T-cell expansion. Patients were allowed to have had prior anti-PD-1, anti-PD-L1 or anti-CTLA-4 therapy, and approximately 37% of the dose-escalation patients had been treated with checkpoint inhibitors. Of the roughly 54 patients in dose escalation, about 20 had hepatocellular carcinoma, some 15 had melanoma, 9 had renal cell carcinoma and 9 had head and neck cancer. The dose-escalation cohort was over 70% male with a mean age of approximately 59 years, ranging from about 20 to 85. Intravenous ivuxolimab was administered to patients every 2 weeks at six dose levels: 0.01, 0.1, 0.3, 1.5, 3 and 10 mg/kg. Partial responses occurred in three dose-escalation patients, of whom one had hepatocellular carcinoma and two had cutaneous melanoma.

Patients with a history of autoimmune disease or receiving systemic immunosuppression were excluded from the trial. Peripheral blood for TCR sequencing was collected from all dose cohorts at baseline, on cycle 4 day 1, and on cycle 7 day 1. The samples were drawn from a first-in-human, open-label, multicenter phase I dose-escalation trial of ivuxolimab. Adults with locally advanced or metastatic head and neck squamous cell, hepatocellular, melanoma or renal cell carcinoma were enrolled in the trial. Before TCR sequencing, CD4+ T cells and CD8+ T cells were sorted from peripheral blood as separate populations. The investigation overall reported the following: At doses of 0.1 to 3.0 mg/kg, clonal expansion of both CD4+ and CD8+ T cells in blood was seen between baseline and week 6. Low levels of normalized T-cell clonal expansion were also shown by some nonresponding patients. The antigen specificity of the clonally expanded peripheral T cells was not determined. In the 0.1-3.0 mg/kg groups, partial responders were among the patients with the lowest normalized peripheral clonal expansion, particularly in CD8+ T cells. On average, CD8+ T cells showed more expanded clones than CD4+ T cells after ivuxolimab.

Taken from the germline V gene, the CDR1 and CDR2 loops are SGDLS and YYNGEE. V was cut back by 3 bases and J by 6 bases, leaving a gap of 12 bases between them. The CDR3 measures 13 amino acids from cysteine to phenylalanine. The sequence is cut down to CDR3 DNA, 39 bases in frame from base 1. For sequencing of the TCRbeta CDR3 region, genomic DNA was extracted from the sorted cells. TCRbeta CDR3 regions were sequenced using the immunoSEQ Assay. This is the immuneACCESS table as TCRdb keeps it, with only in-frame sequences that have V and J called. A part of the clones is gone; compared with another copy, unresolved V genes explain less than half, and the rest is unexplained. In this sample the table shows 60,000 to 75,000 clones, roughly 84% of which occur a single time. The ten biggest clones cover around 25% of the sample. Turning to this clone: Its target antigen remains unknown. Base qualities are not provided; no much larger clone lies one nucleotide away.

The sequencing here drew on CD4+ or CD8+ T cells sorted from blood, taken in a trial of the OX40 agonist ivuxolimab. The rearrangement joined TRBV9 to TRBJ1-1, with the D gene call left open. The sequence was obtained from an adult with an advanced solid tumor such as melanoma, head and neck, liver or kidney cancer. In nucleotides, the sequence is TGTGCCAGCAGCGCAACATTACGGGCTGAAGCTTTCTTT. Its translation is CASSATLRAEAFF.